Presented here are 5 T cell receptor beta chains from one specimen sequenced in a study of early T cells in non-severe SARS-CoV-2 infection. MiXCR, run by TCRdb on the 5' RACE reads, gives a single entry per CDR3 protein. The repertoire consists of about 70,000 distinct CDR3 sequences, with more than 10% occurring once and the leading ten covering 15%. Sequencing was performed on whole blood, taken at baseline. Every receptor here comes from an adult who was a healthcare worker with PCR-confirmed SARS-CoV-2 infection or an uninfected control (not recorded which). The donor label of this sample is uncertain.

This clonotype was detected only a few times. The chain couples TRBV6-5 to TRBJ1-5; D is possibly TRBD1 (5 bases). The germline CDR1 and CDR2 sequences are MNHEY and SVGAGI. The CDR3 totals 15 residues. The germline V and J ends were trimmed by 3 bases and 4 bases, with 13 bases remaining between them. The CDR3 bases are TGTGCCAGCAGTTATACCGCGGGGCAAAATCAGCCCCAGCATTTT. This codes for CASSYTAGQNQPQHF.

This clonotype was seen ten or more times. The genes are TRBV6-6 and TRBJ1-2, with D maybe TRBD1 (5 bases). Deletions cut 6 bases from V and 4 bases from J, with 15 bases between. CDR3 length: 14 amino acids. The germline V gene encodes CDR1 MNHNY and CDR2 SVGAGI (reference sequence). The DNA for the CDR3 is TGTGCCAGCAGCTGGCAACAGGCTGCCTATGGCTACACCTTC. Protein product: CASSWQQAAYGYTF.

This clonotype was recorded at least ten times. The rearrangement uses TRBV30 and TRBJ2-2; no definite D call. Germline CDR1 reads GTSNPN; CDR2 reads SVGIG (reference sequence). With 1 base removed from V and 10 bases from J, the gap between germline ends came to 13 bases. This CDR3 is built from 13 residues. CDR3 in amino acids: CAWSALLGEELFF. CDR3 in DNA: TGTGCCTGGAGTGCACTCCTTGGAGAGGAGCTGTTTTTT.

The chain joins TRBV6-2 or TRBV6-3 to TRBJ2-1, with TRBD2 as a possible D gene (6 bases). The ends were cut back, 7 bases at V and 10 bases at J, with 23 bases in the middle. The germline V gene encodes CDR1 MNHEY and CDR2 SVGEGT. This CDR3 has 15 amino acids. The CDR3, as DNA: TGTGCCAGCATACCGGGATCCCGACGGGGAGGAGAGCAGTTCTTC. Protein sequence: CASIPGSRRGGEQFF.

This clonotype was observed at least ten times. J is TRBJ2-5 and V is TRBV20-1, with a tentative D call TRBD1 (5 bases). Deletions cut 6 bases from V and 3 bases from J, with 11 bases between. Germline-derived CDR1 and CDR2 are DFQATT and SNEGSKA (reference sequence). The CDR3 has 12 amino acids. The CDR3 DNA is TGCAGTGCCGACAGTTCTAAAGAGACCCAGTACTTC. It translates to CSADSSKETQYF.